This T cell receptor (beta chain) was sequenced during a study of OX40 agonist ivuxolimab in advanced cancers. The count of this clone is one. Its antigen is not identified. The assay was immunoSEQ multiplex PCR, and TCRdb's table has in-frame clones only and misses some. The sample consists of 65,000 to 85,000 clones, over 70% of them appearing once. General study results and limits: Averaging showed that CD8+ T cells had more expanded clones than CD4+ did. The expanded peripheral T cells' antigen specificity was not determined. Dosing at 0.1 to 3.0 mg/kg was accompanied by clonal expansion of CD4+ and CD8+ blood T cells by week 6.

The V gene's germline CDR1 is SGHDN and CDR2 FVKESK. V lost 0 bases and J 1 base, leaving 3 bases between the germline ends. This CDR3 spans 13 amino acids. The TCR comes from an adult with an advanced solid tumor such as melanoma, head and neck, liver or kidney cancer. The sample consisted of CD4+ or CD8+ T cells sorted from blood, taken in a trial of the OX40 agonist ivuxolimab. V and J are TRBV14 and TRBJ1-1; no reliable D call. CDR3 sequence: CASSQDRNTEAFF. CDR3 coding DNA: TGTGCCAGCAGCCAAGACCGGAACACTGAAGCTTTCTTT.